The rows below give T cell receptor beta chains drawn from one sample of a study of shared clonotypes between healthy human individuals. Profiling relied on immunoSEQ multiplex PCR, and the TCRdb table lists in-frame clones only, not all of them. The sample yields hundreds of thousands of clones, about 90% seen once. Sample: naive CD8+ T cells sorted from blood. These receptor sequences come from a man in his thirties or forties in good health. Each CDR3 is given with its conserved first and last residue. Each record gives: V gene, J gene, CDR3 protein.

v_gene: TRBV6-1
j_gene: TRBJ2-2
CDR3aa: CASSEAISGATPDTGELFF

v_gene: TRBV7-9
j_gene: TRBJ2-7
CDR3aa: CASSSMTGSNEQYF

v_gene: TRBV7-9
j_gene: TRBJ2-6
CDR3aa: CASSLVAGENGANVLTF

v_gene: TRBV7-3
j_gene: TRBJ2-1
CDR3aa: CASSSSGLGNNEQFF

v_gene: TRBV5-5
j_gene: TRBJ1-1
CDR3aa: CASSFGLAGAFF

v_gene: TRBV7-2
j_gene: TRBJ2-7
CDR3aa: CASSPRTSGSSYEQYF

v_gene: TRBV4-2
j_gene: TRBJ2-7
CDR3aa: CASSQEAGQGFYEQYF

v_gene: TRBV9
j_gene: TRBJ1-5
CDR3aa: CASSVGQANQPQHF

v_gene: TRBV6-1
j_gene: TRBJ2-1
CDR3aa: CASRYYNEQFF

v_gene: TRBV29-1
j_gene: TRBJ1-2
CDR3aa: CSVHRDGYTF

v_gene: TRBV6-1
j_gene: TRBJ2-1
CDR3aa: CASTLGNEQFF

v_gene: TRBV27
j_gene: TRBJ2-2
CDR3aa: CASSLIHTGELFF

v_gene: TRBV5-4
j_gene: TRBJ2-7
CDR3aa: CASSKDMSSYEQYF

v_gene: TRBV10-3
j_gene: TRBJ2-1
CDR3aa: CAINAGDYNEQFF

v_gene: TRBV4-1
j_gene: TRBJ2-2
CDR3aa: CASRPSSKNTGELFF

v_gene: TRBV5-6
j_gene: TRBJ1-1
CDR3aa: CASSFGTGPQNTEAFF

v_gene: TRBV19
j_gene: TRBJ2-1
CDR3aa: CASSNGLGGSNYNEQFF

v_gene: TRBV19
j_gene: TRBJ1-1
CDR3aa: CASSTPIPEAFF

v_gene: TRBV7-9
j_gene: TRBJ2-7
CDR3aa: CASSFQDGPGRVRGQYF

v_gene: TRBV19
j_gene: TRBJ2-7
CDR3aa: CASSVQGDHLYEQYF

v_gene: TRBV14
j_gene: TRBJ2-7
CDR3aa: CASSQDLGTGASYEQYF

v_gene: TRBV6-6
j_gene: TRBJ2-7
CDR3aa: CASSSTTTSGPYEQYF

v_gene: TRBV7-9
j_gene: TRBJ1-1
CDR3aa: CASSPRTQLLPEAFF

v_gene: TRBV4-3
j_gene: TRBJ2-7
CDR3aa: CASSQDRTMTSYEQYF

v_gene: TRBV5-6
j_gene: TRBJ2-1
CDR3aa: CASSLTGVSSEQFF

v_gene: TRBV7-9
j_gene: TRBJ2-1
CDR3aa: CASSTPDTPIMNEQFF

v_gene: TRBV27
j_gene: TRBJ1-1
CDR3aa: CASSSNLSRDTEAFF

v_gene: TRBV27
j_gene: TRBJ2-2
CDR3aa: CASSSLLAGVYTGELFF

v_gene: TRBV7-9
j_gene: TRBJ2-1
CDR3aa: CASSPPQGSISYNEQFF

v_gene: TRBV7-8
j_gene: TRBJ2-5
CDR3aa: CASSLFPGTGHTSLTQYF

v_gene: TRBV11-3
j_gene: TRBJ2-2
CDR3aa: CASSDGGPPGELFF

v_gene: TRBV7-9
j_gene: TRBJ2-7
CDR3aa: CASSLGQSESYEQYF

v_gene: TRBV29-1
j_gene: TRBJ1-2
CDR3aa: CSVEDRNGYGYTF

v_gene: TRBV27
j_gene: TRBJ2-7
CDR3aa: CASSFSGGGYEQYF

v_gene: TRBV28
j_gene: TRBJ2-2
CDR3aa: CASSRKFRSRGTGELFF

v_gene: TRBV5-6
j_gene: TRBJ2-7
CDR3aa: CASSLEGGSWSYEQYF